This entry lists 32 T cell receptor beta chains sequenced from one sample in a study of OX40 agonist ivuxolimab in advanced cancers. The method was immunoSEQ multiplex PCR; TCRdb's version includes in-frame clones alone and lacks a portion of them. Here the sample spans some 42,000 clones, 86% being singletons. The sequences come from CD4+ or CD8+ T cells sorted from blood, collected in a trial of the OX40 agonist ivuxolimab. Every receptor here comes from an adult with an advanced solid tumor such as melanoma, head and neck, liver or kidney cancer.

V usage is TRBV2 and J usage is TRBJ2-3; 7 bases are a match to TRBD1. Trimming removed 3 bases from V and 6 bases from J; junction bases left unmatched: 9. CDR3 size: 15 residues. From germline, CDR1 is SNHLY and CDR2 FYNNEI. The CDR3 DNA sequence: TGTGCCAGCAGTGACGGACAGGTCCCTAGGGATACGCAGTATTTT. Translation gives CASSDGQVPRDTQYF.

This clone was counted many times. This CDR3 reads CASRLSGRGYTF. Written as DNA, the CDR3 is TGCGCCAGCAGGTTATCGGGTCGTGGCTACACCTTC. V gene TRBV5-1 combines with J gene TRBJ1-2; D is ambiguous. The CDR3 length is 12 residues. The V end was cut by 5 bases, the J end by 7 bases, with 12 bases between. Germline V lookup: CDR1 SGHRS, CDR2 YFSETQ.

The rearrangement joins TRBV6-1 to TRBJ2-2; no clear D. With 6 bases removed from V and 7 bases from J, the gap between germline ends came to 3 bases. CDR1 MNHNS and CDR2 SASEGT come from the germline V gene. This CDR3 is built from 10 residues. In DNA, the CDR3 is TGTGCCAGCAGAGACGGGGAGCTGTTTTTT. Residues: CASRDGELFF.

This clone appeared a single time. This chain connects TRBV4-3 to TRBJ1-6, with TRBD1 as a possible D gene (6 bases). This CDR3 has 16 amino acids. Deletions cut 0 bases from V and 8 bases from J, with 14 bases between. Germline V gene sequence: CDR1 LGHNA, CDR2 YSLEER. The CDR3 spells CASSQDRQGRDSPLHF. For the CDR3, the DNA is TGCGCCAGCAGCCAAGATCGTCAGGGGAGGGATTCACCCCTCCACTTT.

The chain has TRBV27 and TRBJ1-2, with 9 nucleotides matching TRBD1. Germline loops: CDR1 MNHEY, CDR2 SMNVEV (reference sequence). This CDR3 spans 14 amino acids. Trimming took 5 bases from V and 7 from J; bases not matched to a gene: 8. The CDR3 DNA reads as TGTGCCAGCAGTACTCTACAGGGGGCGCGTGGCTACACCTTC. This encodes CASSTLQGARGYTF.

The chain joins TRBV4-1 to TRBJ1-2; D gene unclear. Germline V CDR1 and CDR2: MGHRA, YSYEKL. Trimming took off 4 bases at V and 8 bases at J, with 8 bases between the two ends. This CDR3 contains 11 residues. The CDR3 nucleotides read TGCGCCAGCAGCCTAGGGATCGGCTACACCTTC. It is translated as CASSLGIGYTF.

In this sample, this clone turned up once. DNA of the CDR3: TGTGCCAGCAGTTACTGGAGTGGCAGGTCAGAGACCCAGTACTTC. Translated: CASSYWSGRSETQYF. J is TRBJ2-5 and V is TRBV6-5; D remains unclear. Germline values: CDR1 MNHEY, CDR2 SVGAGI. There are 15 residues in the CDR3. Trimming pared 1 base from V and 4 bases from J, leaving 13 bases between.

The chain employs TRBV11-2 and TRBJ2-1; D gene unclear. The germline V gene encodes CDR1 SGHAT and CDR2 FQNNGV. V was cut by 0 bases and J by 9 bases, with 15 bases left in between. This CDR3 spans 15 amino acids. The CDR3 spells CASSLDHSVGSEQFF. Written as DNA, the CDR3 is TGTGCCAGCAGCTTAGATCATAGTGTAGGTAGTGAGCAGTTCTTC.

This clone was seen a handful of times. This rearrangement joins TRBV7-8 to TRBJ2-1; TRBD1 aligns across 8 bases. V was pared by 4 bases and J by 6 bases, with 5 bases of the junction left unmatched. This CDR3 has 14 residues. Per the germline V gene, CDR1 is SGHVS and CDR2 is FQNEAQ. DNA for the CDR3: TGTGCCAGCAGCTCGGACAGGGTGTCCAATGAGCAGTTCTTC. It translates to CASSSDRVSNEQFF.

The V call is TRBV7-3, the J call TRBJ2-3, with TRBD1 identical over 10 bases. Germline CDR1 and CDR2: SGHTA and FQGTGA. The CDR3 totals 14 residues. V trimming: 5 bases; J trimming: 4 bases; junction bases outside the gene matches: 3. CDR3 sequence reads: CASSTTGGADTQYF. The CDR3 coding sequence is TGTGCCAGCAGCACGACAGGGGGCGCAGATACGCAGTATTTT.

This chain links TRBV11-1 with TRBJ1-3, with a tentative D call TRBD1 (5 bases). Germline CDR1 SGHAT, CDR2 FQDESV (reference sequence). The CDR3 consists of 16 residues. Trimming pared 3 bases from V and 0 bases from J, leaving 12 bases between. The CDR3 region has the DNA TGTGCCAGCAGCTTGGGGGGGTTGAGCTCTGGAAACACCATATATTTT. Protein product: CASSLGGLSSGNTIYF. The entire variable domain, with the rest obtained from reference TRBV11-1 and TRBJ1-3, is as follows: EAEVAQSPRYKITEKSQAVAFWCDPISGHATLYWYRQILGQGPELLVQFQDESVVDDSQLPKDRFSAERLKGVDSTLKIQPAELGDSAMYLCASSLGGLSSGNTIYFGEGSWLTVV.

The gene calls are TRBV28 and TRBJ2-7; possible D gene TRBD1, 6 bases. V was shortened by 4 bases and J by 2 bases, with 12 bases between the two germline ends. Germline V gene lookup returns CDR1 MDHEN and CDR2 SYDVKM. The CDR3 consists of 14 residues. The CDR3 sequence is CASSSTGLAYEQYV. The DNA of the CDR3 is TGTGCCAGCAGTTCAACAGGGTTAGCCTACGAGCAGTACGTC.

The rearrangement uses TRBV30 and TRBJ2-3; TRBD2 might be the D (6 bases). The CDR3 length is 15 residues. The germline V gene has CDR1 GTSNPN and CDR2 SVGIG (reference sequence). V lost 5 bases and J lost 2, with 17 bases in between. CDR3 nucleotide sequence: TGTGCCTGGTCCCCCTGGGGGAGGATCACAGATACGCAGTATTTT. Residues: CAWSPWGRITDTQYF.

The rearrangement uses TRBV19 and TRBJ2-7; the D is unclear. V was pared by 5 bases and J by 0 bases, with 11 bases between. Per the germline V gene, CDR1 is LNHDA and CDR2 is SQIVND (reference sequence). This CDR3 has 14 residues. CDR3 nucleotide sequence: TGTGCCAGTAGTCCCAGGACGGACTCCTACGAGCAGTACTTC. As protein: CASSPRTDSYEQYF. Full variable domain (remainder filled in from reference TRBV19 and TRBJ2-7): DGGITQSPKYLFRKEGQNVTLSCEQNLNHDAMYWYRQDPGQGLRLIYYSQIVNDFQKGDIAEGYSVSREKKESFPLTVTSAQKNPTAFYLCASSPRTDSYEQYFGPGTRLTVT.

The chain combines TRBV7-2 with TRBJ2-1, with 9 bases fitting TRBD1. Germline CDR1 is SGHTA and CDR2 is FQGNSA. The CDR3 has 16 amino acids. The J segment lost 3 bases and the V segment lost 1 base, leaving 4 bases of the junction unmatched. The DNA of the CDR3 is TGTGCCAGCAGCTTAGACGGACAGGGGTTCTACAATGAGCAGTTCTTC. Protein sequence: CASSLDGQGFYNEQFF.

The rearrangement uses TRBV29-1 and TRBJ2-6; 8 bases map to TRBD1. This CDR3 contains 15 residues. V gave up 3 bases and J gave up 4 bases; unmatched junction bases: 5. Germline CDR1 SQVTM, CDR2 ANQGSEA. The CDR3 region is CSVEDRARGANVLTF. CDR3 nucleotides: TGCAGCGTTGAGGACAGGGCAAGAGGGGCCAACGTCCTGACTTTC.

The chain recombines TRBV18 with TRBJ1-6, with D unclear. Germline V gives CDR1 KGHSH, CDR2 LQKENI. This CDR3 spans 17 amino acids. The V gene lost 2 bases and the J gene lost 0 bases, with 11 bases spanning the gap. CDR3 in amino acids: CASSPMRVSSYNSPLHF. DNA for the CDR3: TGTGCCAGCTCACCAATGCGGGTTAGCTCCTATAATTCACCCCTCCACTTT. Full variable domain (rest looked up from reference TRBV18 and TRBJ1-6): NAGVMQNPRHLVRRRGQEARLRCSPMKGHSHVYWYRQLPEEGLKFMVYLQKENIIDESGMPKERFSAEFPKEGPSILRIQQVVRGDSAAYFCASSPMRVSSYNSPLHFGNGTRLTVT.

The V gene is TRBV19, the J gene TRBJ2-7; perhaps TRBD1 as D (6 bases). Trimming left V 4 bases short and J 3 bases short, with 22 bases between. The CDR3 runs 17 residues. The germline gives CDR1 LNHDA, CDR2 SQIVND (reference sequence). CDR3 coding DNA: TGTGCCAGTAGTAGTCCTCCGGGGACATTAAGATTCTACGAGCAGTACGTC. Its translation: CASSSPPGTLRFYEQYV.

This chain connects TRBV14 to TRBJ2-1; D may be TRBD2 (5 bases). This CDR3 has 17 residues. The ends were cut back, 1 base at V and 0 bases at J, with 13 bases in the middle. Per germline, CDR1 SGHDN and CDR2 FVKESK. CDR3: CASSQGVARSSYNEQFF. CDR3 coding DNA: TGTGCCAGCAGCCAAGGGGTAGCGAGGAGCTCCTACAATGAGCAGTTCTTC.

CDR3 nucleotides: TGTGCCAGCTCACCGCCCGGGACAGGGCCTCAGCCCCAGCATTTT. Translation: CASSPPGTGPQPQHF. The chain uses TRBV18 and TRBJ1-5; 9 nucleotides align to TRBD1. V lost 3 bases, J lost 6 bases, and 6 bases stayed unmatched. The CDR3 runs 15 residues. The germline V gene encodes CDR1 KGHSH and CDR2 LQKENI. The full variable domain, with the rest looked up from reference TRBV18 and TRBJ1-5, is NAGVMQNPRHLVRRRGQEARLRCSPMKGHSHVYWYRQLPEEGLKFMVYLQKENIIDESGMPKERFSAEFPKEGPSILRIQQVVRGDSAAYFCASSPPGTGPQPQHFGDGTRLSIL.

The rearrangement uses TRBV5-4 and TRBJ1-1; D remains ambiguous. V was clipped by 1 base and J by 3 bases, with 7 bases between them. CDR1 is SGHNT and CDR2 is YYREEE in the germline V gene (reference sequence). This CDR3 has 13 residues. CDR3 loop: CASSLWVDTEAFF. CDR3 sequence (DNA): TGTGCCAGCAGCTTGTGGGTGGACACTGAAGCTTTCTTT.

CDR3 nucleotides: TGCGCCAGCAGCCAAGGGGGGCAAGGGAATCAGCCCCAGCATTTT. It encodes CASSQGGQGNQPQHF. V gene TRBV4-1 combines with J gene TRBJ1-5; TRBD1 is a possible D gene (6 bases). In germline, CDR1 is MGHRA, CDR2 YSYEKL. The ends were cut back, 1 base at V and 4 bases at J, with 11 bases in the middle. This CDR3 region has 15 residues.

This chain uses TRBV5-6 with TRBJ2-1; TRBD1 is a possible D gene (5 bases). This CDR3 has 18 amino acids. Looked up from germline, CDR1 is SGHDT and CDR2 is YYEEEE. Trimming cost V 0 bases and J 2 bases, with 18 bases left between them. CDR3 loop: CASSLDSQGYPPYNEQFF. Here the CDR3 DNA reads TGTGCCAGCAGCTTGGATTCCCAGGGTTACCCCCCCTACAATGAGCAGTTCTTC.

The J gene is TRBJ2-2, the V gene TRBV12-5, with 12 bases identical to TRBD1. Germline V gene sequence: CDR1 LGHNT, CDR2 FRNRAP. V shed 1 base, J shed 6 bases, and the junction held 9 bases outside the gene matches. There are 18 residues in the CDR3. The CDR3 coding sequence is TGTGCTAGTGGTTTGGCCTTGACAGGGGACAGGGGGCCCGGGGAGCTGTTTTTT. It encodes CASGLALTGDRGPGELFF.

The genes are TRBV5-4 and TRBJ2-5; D unclear. The J call may be faulty, since TRBJ2-7 better matches the DNA end. The CDR3 totals 14 residues. Per germline, CDR1 SGHNT and CDR2 YYREEE (reference sequence). The CDR3 here is CASSLNAGVYEQYF. DNA for the CDR3: TGTGCCAGCAGCTTGAACGCAGGAGTCTACGAGCAGTACTTC.

This clone was seen a few times. V and J are TRBV30 and TRBJ2-1; the D gene is possibly TRBD1 (6 bases). The ends were cut back, 4 bases at V and 0 bases at J, with 10 bases in the middle. The germline CDR1 and CDR2 sequences are GTSNPN and SVGIG (reference sequence). The CDR3 is 14 residues long. The CDR3 region has the DNA TGTGCCTGGACCTGGACAGCCTCCTACAATGAGCAGTTCTTC. Protein sequence: CAWTWTASYNEQFF.

The chain joins TRBV27 to TRBJ2-1; 11 positions match TRBD2. Germline trimming cut 2 bases from V and 8 bases from J; bases unmatched to any gene: 14. In germline, CDR1 is MNHEY, CDR2 SMNVEV (reference sequence). This CDR3 contains 18 residues. Here the CDR3 DNA reads TGTGCCAGCAGTTTAAAGGTGGTAGCGGGGGGGGACAGCCATGAGCAGTTCTTC. The encoded protein is CASSLKVVAGGDSHEQFF.

This rearrangement joins TRBV29-1 to TRBJ2-1, with D perhaps matching TRBD2 (7 bases). CDR3 length: 14 amino acids. V was clipped by 4 bases and J by 4 bases, with 14 bases between them. Germline CDR1 and CDR2: SQVTM and ANQGSEA. The CDR3 reads CSVAGGGRYNEQFF. CDR3 DNA sequence: TGCAGCGTTGCGGGCGGGGGCCGTTACAATGAGCAGTTCTTC.

The rearrangement uses TRBV30 and TRBJ2-1; D unclear. The germline V gene has CDR1 GTSNPN and CDR2 SVGIG (reference sequence). V gave up 2 bases and J gave up 6 bases, with 8 bases separating them. This CDR3 has 12 amino acids. The chain's CDR3 is CAWSRVGNEQFF. The DNA of the CDR3 is TGTGCCTGGAGTCGGGTGGGCAATGAGCAGTTCTTC.

This rearrangement joins TRBV4-1 to TRBJ2-7, with D perhaps TRBD1 (6 bases). This CDR3 has 15 amino acids. V gave up 1 base and J gave up 6 bases, with 16 bases separating them. Germline CDR1 reads MGHRA; CDR2 reads YSYEKL. The CDR3 DNA sequence: TGCGCCAGCAGCCAAGTAGGTGGTCAGGGGTTCGAGCAGTACTTC. It yields the protein CASSQVGGQGFEQYF.

The rearrangement joins TRBV29-1 to TRBJ2-2, with D perhaps TRBD2 (5 bases). Trimming shortened V by 6 bases and J by 6 bases, and 14 bases separated the two germline ends. The CDR3 contains 13 residues. Per germline, CDR1 SQVTM and CDR2 ANQGSEA. The CDR3: CSVASAGAGELFF. In DNA, the CDR3 is TGCAGCGTCGCTTCGGCCGGGGCCGGGGAGCTGTTTTTT.

The V gene is TRBV9, the J gene TRBJ2-7, with 11 bases that match TRBD1. This CDR3 comprises 15 residues. V lost 3 bases and J lost 5; bases outside the gene matches: 7. Germline V gene sequence: CDR1 SGDLS, CDR2 YYNGEE. CDR3 region: CASSAGTGGNHEQYF. The CDR3 nucleotides are TGTGCCAGCAGCGCCGGGACAGGGGGGAACCACGAGCAGTACTTC.